Listed below are T cell receptor beta chains from one sample, sequenced in a study of blood T cell repertoires in COVID-19. The repertoire was sequenced with immunoSEQ multiplex PCR; TCRdb's copy has only in-frame clones and lacks some. Seen here are 90,000 to 150,000 clones, roughly four fifths observed once, and the top ten hold 9.5% to 13%. The sequencing input was peripheral blood. The receptor source for this set is a human donor in a cohort sampled during active COVID-19. Both conserved end residues are trimmed from each CDR3. A D gene is named only where the DNA matches it firmly. Only part of the rows carry a size: once, few, many, or a class if the clone is expanded.

D: .
V: TRBV3-1/TRBV3-2
size: .
J: TRBJ1-6
CDR3: ASSQRPGDSSPLH

D: TRBD1
V: TRBV3-1/TRBV3-2
size: .
J: TRBJ1-6
CDR3: ASSQGQGYNSPLH

D: TRBD1
V: TRBV5-1
size: .
J: TRBJ2-2
CDR3: ASGTGNTGELF

D: .
V: TRBV6-5
size: .
J: TRBJ1-1
CDR3: ASSLNMNTEAF

D: .
V: TRBV11-3
size: many
J: TRBJ1-3
CDR3: ASSTGDSGNTIY

D: TRBD1
V: TRBV6-5
size: .
J: TRBJ1-5
CDR3: ASKDRAGQPQH

D: .
V: TRBV6-2/TRBV6-3
size: .
J: TRBJ1-5
CDR3: ASSYLGRGFANQPQH

D: .
V: TRBV9
size: .
J: TRBJ1-2
CDR3: ASSGRVEFNYGYT

D: TRBD1
V: TRBV6-5
size: .
J: TRBJ1-2
CDR3: ASRRTGSNGYT

D: .
V: TRBV21-1
size: .
J: TRBJ2-5
CDR3: ASSKGGINQETQY

D: .
V: TRBV6-1
size: .
J: TRBJ1-5
CDR3: ASSELPTAYQPQH

D: TRBD2
V: TRBV15
size: .
J: TRBJ2-5
CDR3: ATSSRASGDSQETQY

D: .
V: TRBV12-1
size: many
J: TRBJ1-1
CDR3: ASSFGQRNFMNTEAF

D: .
V: TRBV6-5
size: .
J: TRBJ1-6
CDR3: ASRASGSPLH

D: TRBD1
V: TRBV5-4
size: .
J: TRBJ2-7
CDR3: ASSRDRAYEQY

D: .
V: TRBV6-5
size: .
J: TRBJ2-5
CDR3: ASSWAGGETQY

D: .
V: TRBV3-1/TRBV3-2
size: .
J: TRBJ1-2
CDR3: ASSQVSQAYYT

D: TRBD1
V: TRBV2
size: .
J: TRBJ2-1
CDR3: ASKGAPTYNEQF

D: TRBD1
V: TRBV9
size: .
J: TRBJ1-5
CDR3: ASSLTQGARSGYQPQH

D: .
V: TRBV4-1
size: .
J: TRBJ1-2
CDR3: ASSHTGWANYGYT

D: .
V: TRBV28
size: .
J: TRBJ2-1
CDR3: ASSLGQPHNEQF

D: TRBD1
V: TRBV9
size: few
J: TRBJ1-6
CDR3: ASSPGTGSSPLH

D: .
V: TRBV5-1
size: .
J: TRBJ1-4
CDR3: ASSLGQANEKLF

D: TRBD1
V: TRBV5-1
size: .
J: TRBJ2-7
CDR3: ASRGQGGGEQY

D: .
V: TRBV4-3
size: once
J: TRBJ2-3
CDR3: ASSLHGGSTDTQY

D: TRBD1
V: TRBV28
size: few
J: TRBJ1-5
CDR3: ASSLVRGPRDSNQPQH

D: .
V: TRBV2
size: .
J: TRBJ2-2
CDR3: ASSETRTNTGELF

D: TRBD1
V: TRBV5-1
size: .
J: TRBJ2-2
CDR3: ASSHWDRTNTGELF

D: .
V: TRBV7-2
size: .
J: TRBJ1-4
CDR3: ASSGLLKEKLF

D: .
V: TRBV7-2
size: .
J: TRBJ1-1
CDR3: ASSAQGFTEAF

D: TRBD1
V: TRBV2
size: .
J: TRBJ2-6
CDR3: ASSTDRVGANVLT

D: .
V: TRBV10-3
size: .
J: TRBJ2-5
CDR3: AISESTSQETQY

D: .
V: TRBV6-5
size: few
J: TRBJ1-4
CDR3: ASSYSLSLTNEKLF

D: .
V: TRBV7-7
size: .
J: TRBJ2-5
CDR3: ASSLAGTTQETQY

D: .
V: TRBV21-1
size: .
J: TRBJ2-5
CDR3: ASSLKRDRGWETQY

D: TRBD1
V: TRBV2
size: .
J: TRBJ1-2
CDR3: ASSEIGGVAYGYT

D: .
V: TRBV27
size: .
J: TRBJ1-1
CDR3: ASSLRGGNTEAF

D: TRBD1
V: TRBV2
size: .
J: TRBJ1-1
CDR3: ASSEWDRGQTEAF

D: TRBD1
V: TRBV5-1
size: .
J: TRBJ2-1
CDR3: ASSTGQGVYNEQF

D: .
V: TRBV4-1
size: .
J: TRBJ2-5
CDR3: ASSQGGRGYQETQY

D: .
V: TRBV7-8
size: .
J: TRBJ1-2
CDR3: ASSSYGPYGYT

D: .
V: TRBV4-1
size: .
J: TRBJ1-5
CDR3: ASSQEQVGNQPQH

D: TRBD2
V: TRBV5-1
size: .
J: TRBJ2-5
CDR3: ASSGVGRGETQY

D: .
V: TRBV3-1/TRBV3-2
size: few
J: TRBJ1-1
CDR3: ASSPRVGPGPTEAF

D: TRBD1
V: TRBV9
size: .
J: TRBJ1-6
CDR3: ASSVLLTGAPLH

D: TRBD1
V: TRBV4-3
size: .
J: TRBJ1-1
CDR3: ASSQGGTGDPRTEAF

D: .
V: TRBV9
size: .
J: TRBJ2-5
CDR3: ASSVVGASWHQY

D: .
V: TRBV19
size: .
J: TRBJ1-1
CDR3: ASSIDTGNTEAF

D: TRBD1
V: TRBV28
size: .
J: TRBJ1-2
CDR3: ASTLGQGVYGYT

D: .
V: TRBV6-2/TRBV6-3
size: .
J: TRBJ1-6
CDR3: ASSYNSHNSPLH

D: .
V: TRBV5-6
size: .
J: TRBJ2-5
CDR3: ASSYAGTQY

D: TRBD1
V: TRBV5-1
size: .
J: TRBJ1-1
CDR3: ASSPNRGGTEAF

D: TRBD1
V: TRBV6-1
size: few
J: TRBJ1-5
CDR3: ASSGIGGTGAYFSNQPQH

D: TRBD2
V: TRBV6-5
size: .
J: TRBJ2-7
CDR3: ASSYSMGGSYEQY

D: .
V: TRBV12-5
size: .
J: TRBJ2-5
CDR3: ASAIGGKGLLETQY

D: .
V: TRBV6-5
size: .
J: TRBJ2-4
CDR3: ASRRSGLAKNIQY

D: TRBD2
V: TRBV12-5
size: few
J: TRBJ2-7
CDR3: ASAPGGQPPYEQY

D: TRBD2
V: TRBV4-2
size: .
J: TRBJ2-2
CDR3: ASSQDPGGAGELF

D: .
V: TRBV5-1
size: once
J: TRBJ1-1
CDR3: ASSLGAGEVGEAF

D: .
V: TRBV12-3/TRBV12-4
size: .
J: TRBJ2-3
CDR3: ASSLLTDTQY